These 25 T cell receptor beta chains share one sample of origin, sequenced in a study of Ad26.COV2.S vaccination and SARS-CoV-2 variants. Treatment indicated: around 19 received Ad26.COV2.S at low or high dose, single or two shots; five or six received placebo; per-sample allocation not given. After the first vaccine or placebo injection, samples were drawn on day 63. Libraries were prepared by immunoSEQ multiplex PCR; TCRdb keeps only in-frame clonotypes and omits some of them. The sample includes some 300,000 clones, 86% of them seen just once. The sample consisted of peripheral blood, taken in a trial of Ad26.COV2.S vaccine versus placebo. These receptors originate from a person aged 18 to 59 who received the Ad26.COV2.S COVID-19 vaccine or a placebo.

This chain links TRBV5-1 with TRBJ2-7; 8 bases are a match to TRBD1. J was trimmed by 6 bases and V by 4 bases; bases with no gene match: 9. The CDR3 has 14 residues. CDR1 and CDR2 (germline): SGHRS, YFSETQ. In nucleotides, the CDR3 is TGCGCCAGCAGCGCCACCGGGACAGGCGCCGAGCAGTACTTC. This gives the protein CASSATGTGAEQYF.

This clone turned up a few times. The V call is TRBV4-3, the J call TRBJ1-2; unclear D gene. The CDR3 runs to 14 residues. Between the trimmed V and J ends, which lost 0 bases and 6 bases, there was a span of 11 bases. The V gene's germline CDR1 is LGHNA and CDR2 YSLEER. CDR3 nucleotides: TGCGCCAGCAGCCAAGAATGGCGGGGAGATGGCTACACCTTC. Its protein product is CASSQEWRGDGYTF.

This chain uses TRBV14 with TRBJ2-1; TRBD1 might be the D (5 bases). V lost 4 bases to trimming and J lost 2 bases, with 18 bases between them. This CDR3 comprises 17 residues. From germline, CDR1 is SGHDN and CDR2 FVKESK. CDR3 amino acids: CASSPVAGIWTYNEQFF. The CDR3 DNA follows: TGTGCCAGCAGCCCGGTCGCAGGGATCTGGACCTACAATGAGCAGTTCTTC. Using reference TRBV14 and TRBJ2-1 for the parts outside the CDR3, the full variable domain is EAGVTQFPSHSVIEKGQTVTLRCDPISGHDNLYWYRRVMGKEIKFLLHFVKESKQDESGMPNNRFLAERTGGTYSTLKVQPAELEDSGVYFCASSPVAGIWTYNEQFFGPGTRLTVL.

The V call is TRBV30, the J call TRBJ2-3; D is uncertain. CDR3 length: 12 amino acids. V lost 1 base and J 8 bases, leaving 10 bases between the germline ends. Looked up from germline, CDR1 is GTSNPN and CDR2 is SVGIG (reference sequence). For the CDR3, the DNA is TGTGCCTGGAGTGAGGCGGAAAGTACGCAGTATTTT. This gives the protein CAWSEAESTQYF.

The V gene is TRBV19, the J gene TRBJ1-2, with D perhaps TRBD1 (5 bases). Deletions cut 5 bases from V and 1 base from J, with 17 bases between. The CDR3 is 16 amino acids. The germline gives CDR1 LNHDA, CDR2 SQIVND (reference sequence). CDR3 coding DNA: TGTGCCAGTAGTGCTCGGGGTGGGACTCTTAACTATGGCTACACCTTC. It encodes CASSARGGTLNYGYTF.

The V call is TRBV30, the J call TRBJ1-1; D gene ambiguous. This CDR3 contains 11 residues. The germline CDR1 and CDR2 sequences are GTSNPN and SVGIG (reference sequence). V was clipped by 2 bases and J by 10 bases, with 11 bases between them. The CDR3 nucleotides read TGTGCCTGGAGTCCCGGACGAGTAGCTTTCTTT. Protein sequence: CAWSPGRVAFF.

The chain has TRBV7-9 and TRBJ1-4; 7 bases fit TRBD1. J gave up 5 bases and V 1 base, and 1 base lay outside the gene matches. The CDR3 is 14 amino acids. The germline V gene encodes CDR1 SEHNR and CDR2 FQNEAQ (reference sequence). CDR3 coding DNA: TGTGCCAGCAGCTTAGTGGGACAGAATGAAAAACTGTTTTTT. Its translation is CASSLVGQNEKLFF.

The chain combines TRBV5-1 with TRBJ1-4, with D tentatively TRBD1 (5 bases). This CDR3 comprises 17 residues. The germline CDR1 and CDR2 sequences are SGHRS and YFSETQ. Trimming cost V 2 bases and J 0 bases, with 14 bases left between them. CDR3 in DNA: TGCGCCAGCAGCTTTGGGAGCAGGGCTGCAACTAATGAAAAACTGTTTTTT. It encodes CASSFGSRAATNEKLFF. Together with reference TRBV5-1 and TRBJ1-4, the CDR3 gives the full variable domain: KAGVTQTPRYLIKTRGQQVTLSCSPISGHRSVSWYQQTPGQGLQFLFEYFSETQRNKGNFPGRFSGRQFSNSRSEMNVSTLELGDSALYLCASSFGSRAATNEKLFFGSGTQLSVL.

The rearrangement joins TRBV6-5 to TRBJ2-1; perhaps D is TRBD1 or TRBD2 (5 bases each). The CDR3 length is 16 residues. CDR1 and CDR2 from the germline V gene are MNHEY and SVGAGI. V dropped 2 bases and J dropped 1 base, with 12 bases sitting between them. The CDR3 DNA follows: TGTGCCAGCAGTTACGGGGGAGTTGGATCCTACAATGAGCAGTTCTTC. Amino acids: CASSYGGVGSYNEQFF.

This clone was recorded once. The chain joins TRBV3-1 (or the pseudogene TRBV3-2) to TRBJ2-5, with a tentative D call TRBD2 (7 bases). V was cut by 0 bases and J by 5 bases, with 16 bases left in between. The V gene's germline CDR1 is LGHDT and CDR2 YNNKEL (reference sequence). The CDR3 has 16 amino acids. The CDR3 coding sequence is TGTGCCAGCAGCCAAGAGGGCGGGGGCCCCACGGAGACCCAGTACTTC. Translated: CASSQEGGGPTETQYF.

In its sample, this clone was seen a few times. The J gene is TRBJ2-7, the V gene TRBV15; 9 bases align to TRBD1. Germline CDR1 is LNHNV and CDR2 is YYDKDF (reference sequence). The CDR3 runs 14 residues. The V segment lost 5 bases and the J segment 6 bases; nucleotides outside the gene matches: 8. CDR3 in amino acids: CATSLYRGQVEQYF. The CDR3 region has the DNA TGTGCCACCAGCCTTTACAGGGGGCAAGTCGAGCAGTACTTC.

The chain employs TRBV9 and TRBJ2-7, with TRBD2 as a possible D gene (6 bases). Germline CDR1 and CDR2: SGDLS and YYNGEE. CDR3 length: 15 residues. V was pared by 3 bases and J by 0 bases, with 13 bases between. The CDR3 DNA reads TGTGCCAGCAGCGGCTCGGGACTTAGCTCCTACGAGCAGTACTTC. It translates to CASSGSGLSSYEQYF.

The chain carries TRBV2 and TRBJ2-7, with D hard to call. Germline-derived CDR1 and CDR2 are SNHLY and FYNNEI. The V gene lost 7 bases and the J gene lost 2 bases, with 6 bases spanning the gap. This CDR3 spans 11 amino acids. CDR3 residues: CASKAAYEQYF. As DNA, the CDR3 is TGTGCCAGCAAGGCCGCCTACGAGCAGTACTTC.

V gene TRBV25-1 combines with J gene TRBJ1-6, with D unresolved. In germline, CDR1 is MGHDK, CDR2 SYGVNS. V was clipped by 2 bases and J by 10 bases, with 6 bases between them. This CDR3 has 12 residues. DNA of the CDR3: TGTGCCAGCAGTGAAGGCGGGTCACCCCTCCACTTT. Its protein is CASSEGGSPLHF.

The count of this clone is one. The J gene is TRBJ2-7, the V gene TRBV19; D perhaps matches TRBD2 (6 bases). CDR1 is LNHDA, CDR2 SQIVND, per germline (reference sequence). V lost 1 base to trimming and J lost 3 bases, with 7 bases between them. This CDR3 is built from 13 residues. Here the CDR3 DNA reads TGTGCCAGTAGTATAGGGCGGGGCTACGAGCAGTACTTC. This gives the protein CASSIGRGYEQYF.

V is TRBV7-2 and J is TRBJ2-5; perhaps TRBD1 as D (5 bases). Trimming took 4 bases from V and 5 from J, leaving 14 bases between them. Germline V CDR1 and CDR2: SGHTA, FQGNSA. The CDR3 is 14 residues long. The CDR3, as DNA: TGTGCCAGCAGCTACCAGGGTGGGGCGGAGACCCAGTACTTC. This gives the protein CASSYQGGAETQYF.

This clone showed up just once. The genes are TRBV2 and TRBJ2-2, with 14 bases identical to TRBD2. CDR3 size: 18 residues. The germline gives CDR1 SNHLY, CDR2 FYNNEI. V shed 1 base, J shed 5 bases, and the junction held 6 bases outside the gene matches. This CDR3 is CASSEDPGLAGGTGELFF. The CDR3 coding sequence is TGTGCCAGCAGTGAAGATCCCGGACTAGCGGGGGGTACCGGGGAGCTGTTTTTT.

This clone was seen once. The genes are TRBV5-4 and TRBJ1-2; 10 bases fit TRBD1. Trimming cost V 3 bases and J 2 bases; bases outside gene matches: 4. Germline V CDR1 and CDR2: SGHNT, YYREEE (reference sequence). The CDR3 consists of 15 residues. CDR3 amino acids: CASSSKTGGNYGYTF. In nucleotides, the CDR3 is TGTGCCAGCAGCTCAAAGACAGGGGGCAACTATGGCTACACCTTC.

V usage is TRBV6-5 and J usage is TRBJ1-3; D gene unclear. V lost 2 bases and J 1 base, leaving 12 bases between the germline ends. In germline, CDR1 is MNHEY, CDR2 SVGAGI. The CDR3 contains 16 residues. CDR3 coding DNA: TGTGCCAGCAGTTACCAGTCGAGTGGGTCTGGAAACACCATATATTTT. Translating gives CASSYQSSGSGNTIYF.

The chain carries TRBV5-4 and TRBJ1-1; TRBD1 matches at 9 bases. V dropped 5 bases and J dropped 3; count of bases not matched to a gene: 8. Germline CDR1 reads SGHNT; CDR2 reads YYREEE (reference sequence). CDR3 size: 15 residues. The CDR3 DNA follows: TGTGCCAGCAGGCTGGACAGGGGATGGGACACTGAAGCTTTCTTT. Its protein is CASRLDRGWDTEAFF.

The genes are TRBV5-1 and TRBJ2-7; D is possibly TRBD1 or TRBD2 (5 bases each). V was clipped by 3 bases and J by 4 bases, with 26 bases between them. In germline, CDR1 is SGHRS, CDR2 YFSETQ. The CDR3 consists of 18 residues. In DNA form, the CDR3 reads TGCGCCAGCAGCTCTCCTACGTCGGGGCCTAATCCCCGATACGAGCAGTACTTC. Amino acid sequence: CASSSPTSGPNPRYEQYF.

The rearrangement joins TRBV12-2 to TRBJ2-1; TRBD1 was called by the table and not checked on the DNA. TRBV12-2 is labeled a pseudogene. There are 9 residues in the CDR3. The CDR3 nucleotides are TGTGCAAGGGCCAATGAGCAGTTCTTC. This translates into CARANEQFF.

The chain uses TRBV5-6 and TRBJ2-5, with D possibly TRBD2 on 7 matching bases. The CDR3 loop spans 16 amino acids. V shed 0 bases and J shed 2 bases, with 14 bases lying between them. Germline V gene data show CDR1 as SGHDT and CDR2 as YYEEEE. The CDR3 loop reads CASSLVAGANQETQYF. CDR3 DNA sequence: TGTGCCAGCAGCTTGGTGGCGGGGGCCAATCAAGAGACCCAGTACTTC.

The genes are TRBV7-9 and TRBJ1-4; a weak D match, TRBD1 (5 bases). Trimming shortened V by 5 bases and J by 8 bases, and 21 bases separated the two germline ends. The CDR3 is 16 amino acids. The germline V gene has CDR1 SEHNR and CDR2 FQNEAQ (reference sequence). The CDR3 sequence is CASSRGDLLGSEKLFF. The CDR3, as DNA: TGTGCCAGCAGCCGTGGGGACCTTCTGGGGTCCGAAAAACTGTTTTTT.

V gene TRBV2 combines with J gene TRBJ1-2; D remains ambiguous. The germline V gene has CDR1 SNHLY and CDR2 FYNNEI. This CDR3 has 13 amino acids. The V end lost 4 bases, the J end lost 3 bases, and 9 bases lay between the germline ends. The CDR3 nucleotides read TGTGCCAGCAGTGTTTTAGTCGACTATGGCTACACCTTC. Protein sequence: CASSVLVDYGYTF.